What follows are 25 T cell receptor beta chains derived from one specimen sequenced in a study of blood T cell repertoires in COVID-19. Profiled with immunoSEQ multiplex PCR; TCRdb holds only in-frame clones, not every one. The sample includes 85,000 to 100,000 clones, roughly 87% seen only once; the top ten take 3.5% to 4%. Sequenced sample: peripheral blood. The source is a man between 60 and 75 years old with acute or convalescent COVID-19.

The CDR3 DNA sequence: TGTGCCAGCAGCCAAGATGGGAGTATGAACACTGAAGCTTTCTTT. Its translation: CASSQDGSMNTEAFF. The chain is built from TRBV4-2 and TRBJ1-1; no reliable D call. Trimming took 0 bases from V and 0 from J, leaving 8 bases between them. Per germline, CDR1 LGHNA and CDR2 YNFKEQ. CDR3 size: 15 residues.

This clone has ten or more counts. The rearrangement links TRBV4-1 to TRBJ1-1; D is perhaps TRBD1 (5 bases). V gave up 1 base and J gave up 0 bases, with 12 bases separating them. Germline loops: CDR1 MGHRA, CDR2 YSYEKL. The CDR3 length is 16 residues. The CDR3, as DNA: TGCGCCAGCAGCCAAGTCGGGGGGAAGATGAACACTGAAGCTTTCTTT. Protein product: CASSQVGGKMNTEAFF.

This clone has just a few counts. Written as DNA, the CDR3 is TGTGCCAGCAGCTTATGGGGAGCGGGACTAGCGGGAGGTGACGAGCAGTTCTTC. Residues: CASSLWGAGLAGGDEQFF. V gene TRBV13 combines with J gene TRBJ2-1; TRBD2 aligns across 15 bases. Germline V gives CDR1 PRHDT, CDR2 FYEKMQ (reference sequence). The trim removed 2 bases at V and 10 bases at J, leaving 12 bases unmatched. The CDR3 length is 18 residues.

The chain links TRBV6-5 to TRBJ1-5, with TRBD1 matching 7 bases. Germline V gives CDR1 MNHEY, CDR2 SVGAGI. This CDR3 region has 13 residues. The ends lost 11 bases at V and 4 bases at J; junction bases unmatched: 8. CDR3 sequence reads: CAGAGQLNQPQHF. CDR3 DNA sequence: TGTGCCGGTGCGGGACAGCTGAATCAGCCCCAGCATTTT.

The V call is TRBV6-5, the J call TRBJ2-3, with D maybe TRBD2 (6 bases). Trimming stripped 4 bases from V and 5 bases from J, with 16 bases between. The CDR3 contains 15 residues. The germline V gene has CDR1 MNHEY and CDR2 SVGAGI. CDR3 coding DNA: TGTGCCAGCAGTTCCGCCGGGAGTGGGGGAGATACGCAGTATTTT. Its protein product is CASSSAGSGGDTQYF.

This rearrangement joins TRBV4-2 to TRBJ2-7, with 7 bases aligning to TRBD1. The CDR3 is 15 amino acids. The germline V gene encodes CDR1 LGHNA and CDR2 YNFKEQ. The junction had 11 bases not matched to a gene; V was cut back by 2 bases and J by 7 bases. CDR3 coding DNA: TGTGCCAGCAGCCAACCCGGAGTTGTCAGGGGGGAGCAGTACTTC. Its translation: CASSQPGVVRGEQYF.

The chain carries TRBV7-2 and TRBJ2-1, with 9 positions matching TRBD2. V dropped 1 base and J dropped 5; count of bases not matched to a gene: 6. Germline V gene sequence: CDR1 SGHTA, CDR2 FQGNSA. CDR3 size: 16 residues. For the CDR3, the DNA is TGTGCCAGCAGCTTAGATTCGCGGGGGGGAAACAATGAGCAGTTCTTC. It is translated as CASSLDSRGGNNEQFF.

The chain joins TRBV23-1 to TRBJ2-7, with D possibly TRBD1 on 6 matching bases. TRBV23-1 is sorted into the ORF group, with uncertain function. The CDR3 is 15 amino acids. V was shortened by 10 bases and J by 3 bases, with 22 bases between the two germline ends. This chain's CDR3 is CATVTTGTLFYEQYF. The CDR3 nucleotides read TGCGCCACCGTAACCACCGGGACACTTTTCTACGAGCAGTACTTC.

The chain uses TRBV6-5 and TRBJ1-6, with TRBD1 matching over 8 bases. Germline V lookup: CDR1 MNHEY, CDR2 SVGAGI. This CDR3 has 16 residues. The ends lost 4 bases at V and 13 bases at J; junction bases unmatched: 15. The CDR3: CASSSPAGQGTPPLHF. CDR3 coding DNA: TGTGCCAGCAGTTCTCCCGCCGGACAGGGTACACCTCCCCTCCACTTT.

The chain uses TRBV7-9 and TRBJ1-3; possibly TRBD1 for D (6 bases). The CDR3 has 16 residues. Germline V lookup: CDR1 SEHNR, CDR2 FQNEAQ (reference sequence). V was cut by 1 base and J by 2 bases, with 12 bases left in between. The CDR3 region is CASSLGVGATGNTIYF. The CDR3, as DNA: TGTGCCAGCAGCTTAGGAGTGGGGGCGACTGGAAACACCATATATTTT.

The genes are TRBV7-2 and TRBJ2-2; D is ambiguous. The CDR3 has 11 residues. In germline, CDR1 is SGHTA, CDR2 FQGNSA. The V end was cut by 7 bases, the J end by 3 bases, with 3 bases between. DNA for the CDR3: TGTGCCAGCACAGACACCGGGGAGCTGTTTTTT. This codes for CASTDTGELFF.

This clone was found once. V usage is TRBV4-1 and J usage is TRBJ2-1; 7 bases match TRBD2. The CDR3 is 18 amino acids. The junction had 13 bases not matched to a gene; V was cut back by 1 base and J by 4 bases. Germline loops: CDR1 MGHRA, CDR2 YSYEKL. The CDR3 reads CASSQGLGRGRNYNEQFF. CDR3 DNA: TGCGCCAGCAGCCAAGGATTGGGGCGCGGGAGAAATTACAATGAGCAGTTCTTC.

The chain carries TRBV2 and TRBJ1-1, with TRBD1 as a possible D gene (5 bases). Germline V gives CDR1 SNHLY, CDR2 FYNNEI. V lost 6 bases to trimming and J lost 8 bases, with 19 bases between them. CDR3 length: 14 residues. In DNA, the CDR3 is TGTGCCAGCAGGGGAGATTATGGACGGGGGGAAGCTTTCTTT. It specifies CASRGDYGRGEAFF.

This chain uses TRBV7-2 with TRBJ2-7; 8 bases fit TRBD1. Germline V CDR1 and CDR2: SGHTA, FQGNSA. CDR3 length: 14 amino acids. Unmatched junction bases numbered 5, after V lost 4 bases and J lost 3 bases. CDR3: CASSSDRGRYEQYF. CDR3 in DNA: TGTGCCAGCAGCTCCGACAGGGGACGCTACGAGCAGTACTTC. The variable domain in full, with the rest retrieved from reference TRBV7-2 and TRBJ2-7, is GAGVSQSPSNKVTEKGKDVELRCDPISGHTALYWYRQSLGQGLEFLIYFQGNSAPDKSGLPSDRFSAERTGGSVSTLTIQRTQQEDSAVYLCASSSDRGRYEQYFGPGTRLTVT.

This clone was seen only a few times. This chain links TRBV7-2 with TRBJ1-4; TRBD1 agrees at 9 bases. Germline V gene data show CDR1 as SGHTA and CDR2 as FQGNSA. The CDR3 consists of 16 residues. V lost 2 bases, J lost 3 bases, and 4 bases stayed unmatched. CDR3 nucleotides: TGTGCCAGCAGCTTAAACAGGGGGCTGTCTAATGAAAAACTGTTTTTT. Its protein product is CASSLNRGLSNEKLFF.

V gene TRBV19 combines with J gene TRBJ2-5; 7 nucleotides align to TRBD2. This CDR3 has 13 residues. In germline, CDR1 is LNHDA, CDR2 SQIVND (reference sequence). V lost 4 bases and J lost 4; bases outside the gene matches: 3. The CDR3 here is CASSRRGRETQYF. The CDR3, as DNA: TGTGCCAGTAGTAGGCGGGGGAGAGAGACCCAGTACTTC.

The V call is TRBV3-1 (or the pseudogene TRBV3-2), the J call TRBJ2-1, with 12 bases aligning to TRBD1. V shed 1 base and J 7 bases; nucleotides not matched to a gene: 5. From germline, CDR1 is LGHDT and CDR2 YNNKEL (reference sequence). This CDR3 region has 16 residues. CDR3 nucleotides: TGTGCCAGCAGCCAAGGGCCGGGACAGGGGGCGAATGAGCAGTTCTTC. It yields the protein CASSQGPGQGANEQFF.

J is TRBJ2-1 and V is TRBV11-3; 12 nucleotides match TRBD2. The V segment lost 0 bases and the J segment 8 bases; nucleotides outside the gene matches: 8. CDR1 and CDR2 (germline): SGHNT, YENEEA. This CDR3 spans 17 amino acids. The CDR3: CASSLELAGGKYYEQFF. The CDR3 coding sequence is TGTGCCAGCAGCTTAGAACTAGCGGGGGGCAAGTACTATGAGCAGTTCTTC.

The V call is TRBV10-2, the J call TRBJ2-5; a weak D match, TRBD1 (5 bases). Trimming cost V 2 bases and J 2 bases, with 9 bases left between them. The length of the CDR3 is 14 residues. Germline loops: CDR1 WSHSY, CDR2 SAAADI. The CDR3 spells CASSEQGPQETQYF. The DNA for the CDR3 is TGCGCCAGCAGTGAGCAGGGTCCTCAAGAGACCCAGTACTTC.

V is TRBV7-9 and J is TRBJ1-4; 9 nucleotides line up with TRBD1. The germline V gene encodes CDR1 SEHNR and CDR2 FQNEAQ (reference sequence). Trimming removed 10 bases from V and 8 bases from J; junction bases left unmatched: 8. CDR3 size: 13 residues. CDR3 coding DNA: TGTGCCACCCAACAGGGGGCATGGGAAAAACTGTTTTTT. It specifies CATQQGAWEKLFF.

The chain is built from TRBV30 and TRBJ1-2; D is ambiguous. Per germline, CDR1 GTSNPN and CDR2 SVGIG (reference sequence). The CDR3 consists of 13 residues. Trimming removed 5 bases from V and 0 bases from J, with 10 bases in between. The DNA of the CDR3 is TGTGCCTGGGTCCCCCCCGCTAACTATGGCTACACCTTC. Its protein product is CAWVPPANYGYTF. The full variable domain, its missing parts supplied by reference TRBV30 and TRBJ1-2, is SQTIHQWPATLVQPVGSPLSLECTVEGTSNPNLYWYRQAAGRGLQLLFYSVGIGQISSEVPQNLSASRPQDRQFILSSKKLLLSDSGFYLCAWVPPANYGYTFGSGTRLTVV.

The chain's CDR3 is CASSEADRGRGYTF. The CDR3 nucleotides are TGTGCCAGCAGTGAAGCGGACAGGGGGCGCGGCTACACCTTC. V is TRBV6-1 and J is TRBJ1-2, with 11 bases lining up with TRBD1. CDR3 length: 14 amino acids. From germline, CDR1 is MNHNS and CDR2 SASEGT. Trimming took 0 bases from V and 8 from J; bases not matched to a gene: 2.

This chain uses TRBV5-1 with TRBJ1-1, with a possible D match to TRBD1 (5 bases). Germline CDR1 reads SGHRS; CDR2 reads YFSETQ. The CDR3 length is 14 residues. Trimming shortened V by 4 bases and J by 1 base, and 11 bases separated the two germline ends. The CDR3 region is CASSVRGGNTEAFF. The CDR3 DNA reads as TGCGCCAGCAGCGTTAGGGGTGGGAACACTGAAGCTTTCTTT.

The chain recombines TRBV2 with TRBJ2-4; D is uncertain. Germline V gives CDR1 SNHLY, CDR2 FYNNEI. V dropped 3 bases and J dropped 6 bases, with 9 bases sitting between them. The CDR3 extends over 13 amino acids. As DNA, the CDR3 is TGTGCCAGCAGTGATGAGGCGAGAAACATTCAGTACTTC. This gives the protein CASSDEARNIQYF. Based on the CDR3 plus reference TRBV2 and TRBJ2-4, the full variable domain is EPEVTQTPSHQVTQMGQEVILRCVPISNHLYFYWYRQILGQKVEFLVSFYNNEISEKSEIFDDQFSVERPDGSNFTLKIRSTKLEDSAMYFCASSDEARNIQYFGAGTRLSVL.

The chain combines TRBV5-1 with TRBJ1-2; TRBD1 matches at 7 bases. J was trimmed by 4 bases and V by 0 bases; bases with no gene match: 9. CDR1 and CDR2 from the germline V gene are SGHRS and YFSETQ. The CDR3 extends over 16 amino acids. CDR3 residues: CASSLGAGGGAYGYTF. The CDR3 coding sequence is TGCGCCAGCAGCTTGGGAGCGGGAGGGGGCGCCTATGGCTACACCTTC. Combining the CDR3 with reference TRBV5-1 and TRBJ1-2 gives the whole variable domain KAGVTQTPRYLIKTRGQQVTLSCSPISGHRSVSWYQQTPGQGLQFLFEYFSETQRNKGNFPGRFSGRQFSNSRSEMNVSTLELGDSALYLCASSLGAGGGAYGYTFGSGTRLTVV.